The present TCR beta chain was sequenced within a study of spatial heterogeneity in lung cancer (dated by TCRdb to the late 2010s). Turning to the overall study: Beta-chain transcripts were consistently detected in greater numbers than alpha-chain transcripts, which likely reflected higher beta-chain transcript abundance. Nonsynonymous mutation counts, determined by whole-exome sequencing of tumor tissue, were related to features of the TCR repertoire. In the raw uncorrected reads, each unique combination of TCR and UMI appeared more than ten times on average. In tumor regions, TCR transcript counts showed a strong correlation with a T cell transcriptional module score from matched bulk RNA-seq. At surgery, both alpha and beta chains were TCR-sequenced in 220 tumor regions, fewer than 85 matched nontumor lung samples and 56 PBMC samples. In non-small cell lung cancer, the study made a quantitative comparison of TCR alpha and beta repertoires among multiple tumor regions, matched nontumor lung and blood. Summary of the overall study and its limitations: TCR-seq was estimated to cover only about 7% of tumor T cells for alpha chains and 13% for beta chains. Additional single-cell paired TCR alpha and beta sequencing was considered necessary to confirm, at a functional level, the hypothesis that regional TCRs recognize regional mutations. The number of expanded intratumoral alpha and beta TCRs correlated with the tumor nonsynonymous mutation count. The count of ubiquitous expanded TCRs correlated with the count of ubiquitous nonsynonymous mutations, and the count of regional expanded TCRs correlated with the count of regional nonsynonymous mutations.

Taken with the paper, the label for time point translates to: sample taken at primary tumor resection. Donors were some 67 patients with early-stage, untreated non-small cell lung cancer from the lung TRACERx cohort. Without any cell sorting, TCR sequencing was performed on whole RNA extracted either from tumor and nontumor lung tissue or from cryopreserved PBMC samples. A patient was chosen for TCR sequencing only when enough RNA was available from at least two tumor regions. Before being selected, tumor and adjacent nontumor lung specimens were reviewed by a lung pathologist. Library generation was performed with 5' RACE. TCRdb lists the instrument as NextSeq 500. The TCR library protocol attached a unique molecular identifier to each TCR cDNA molecule to allow correction of PCR and sequencing errors. Concerning the study's data processing: Decombinator tools were used for TCR identification, UMI-based error correction and CDR3 extraction. TCRs above a frequency of 2 per 1,000, corresponding to the top 1% of the tumor frequency distribution, were defined as expanded. Expanded tumor TCRs were classed as regional if statistically deemed absent (corrected P<0.05) from at least one tumor region, otherwise ubiquitous. Each repertoire was subsampled 100 times to 5,000 TCRs, after which Renyi diversity was computed with the R vegan package. CDR3 similarity networks were built from amino acid triplet string-kernel similarity, connecting CDR3s with pairwise similarity above 0.82. TCRdb redid the processing of the public reads, applying fastp at Q25 and MiXCR, and retained in-frame beta chains. One record per CDR3 amino acid sequence lists the most common genes and DNA. TCRdb's processing, not the authors' own work, is the source of the V and J calls. The sample table lists 650 to 750 distinct CDR3 sequences, roughly 33% of them with a count of one. The top ten hold approximately 22% of the sample.

Comment on this clonotype: Its antigen is not yet known. It has no much larger one-base neighbor in the sample; base qualities were not kept.

The cysteine opens and the phenylalanine closes a CDR3 of 14 amino acids. Only the CDR3 DNA stays, 42 bases, in frame from base 1. V and J lose 0 bases and 1 base, and a span of 6 bases separates them. CDR1 and CDR2 (SGHAT, FQNNGV) derive from the germline V gene. The clonotype was recovered from a male donor with early-stage non-small cell lung cancer. The chain is made from TRBV11-2 and TRBJ2-5; the D segment could be TRBD2, given 6 matching bases. This material consisted of lung tumor tissue, taken at surgery. The CDR3 has the sequence CASSLEAGQETQYF. The nucleotide sequence reads TGTGCCAGCAGCTTAGAAGCGGGCCAAGAGACCCAGTACTTC.